This TCR beta chain stems from a study of blood T cell repertoires in COVID-19. As for the study in general: The origin of the acute and convalescent COVID-19 samples was the United States, Italy and Spain.

The data were produced by immunoSEQ multiplex PCR, yet TCRdb's version contains in-frame clones alone and is incomplete. The sample records 150,000 to 200,000 clones, around 80% being singletons. Germline V lookup: CDR1 LGHDT, CDR2 YNNKEL (reference sequence). This CDR3 region has 17 residues. Trimming took 0 bases from V and 7 from J, leaving 21 bases between them. Material for sequencing was peripheral blood. This rearrangement joins TRBV3-1 (or the pseudogene TRBV3-2) to TRBJ1-2; weak D call: TRBD1 (5 bases). The TCR sequence derives from a man between 65 and 79 years old with active or convalescent COVID-19. The CDR3 nucleotides are TGTGCCAGCAGCCAAGAAGGGTCATGGGGGGTTTTGGGTGGCTACACCTTC. This sequence encodes CASSQEGSWGVLGGYTF.